This T cell receptor (beta chain) was sequenced in a study of blood T cell repertoires in COVID-19. Study-level information: The United States, Italy and Spain were the sources of the acute and convalescent COVID-19 samples. Sample material is recorded as cDNA or gDNA derived from T cells, B-cell-depleted T cells, or PBMCs.

Original data processing: Amplification of reference gene primers was used by the study to estimate nucleated cell counts. Sequencing used immunoSEQ multiplex PCR; TCRdb keeps in-frame clones, though not all of them. V and J calls and clone size come straight from that table; D and trimming were deduced from the DNA. The data show tens of thousands of clones, around 78% seen once. The V gene lost 0 bases and the J gene lost 3 bases, with 12 bases spanning the gap. Germline CDR1 is MNHEY and CDR2 is SVGEGT. The CDR3 has 16 amino acids. The J gene is TRBJ1-5, the V gene TRBV6-2 or TRBV6-3; a possible D gene is TRBD1 (6 bases). This sequence originates from a human donor in a cohort sampled during active COVID-19. The sequencing input was peripheral blood. The chain's CDR3 is CASSYSYGQPNQPQHF. DNA for the CDR3: TGTGCCAGCAGTTACTCGTACGGACAGCCCAATCAGCCCCAGCATTTT.